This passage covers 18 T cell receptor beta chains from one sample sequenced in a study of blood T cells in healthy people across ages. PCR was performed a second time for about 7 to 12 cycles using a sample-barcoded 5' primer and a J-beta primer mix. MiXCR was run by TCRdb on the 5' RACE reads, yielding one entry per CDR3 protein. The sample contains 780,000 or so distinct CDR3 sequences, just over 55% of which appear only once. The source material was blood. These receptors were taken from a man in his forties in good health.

The CDR3, as DNA: TGCAGTGCTAGGGACACCAACTATGGCTACACCTTC. This translates into CSARDTNYGYTF. J is TRBJ1-2 and V is TRBV20-1; D is perhaps TRBD1 (5 bases). The V gene's germline CDR1 is DFQATT and CDR2 SNEGSKA (reference sequence). V lost 3 bases and J lost 2, with 7 bases in between. The CDR3 is 12 residues long.

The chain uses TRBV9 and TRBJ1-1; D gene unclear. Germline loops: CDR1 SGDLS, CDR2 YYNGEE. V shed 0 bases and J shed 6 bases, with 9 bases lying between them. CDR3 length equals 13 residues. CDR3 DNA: TGTGCCAGCAGCGTAGGAATAGGCGCTGAAGCTTTCTTT. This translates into CASSVGIGAEAFF.

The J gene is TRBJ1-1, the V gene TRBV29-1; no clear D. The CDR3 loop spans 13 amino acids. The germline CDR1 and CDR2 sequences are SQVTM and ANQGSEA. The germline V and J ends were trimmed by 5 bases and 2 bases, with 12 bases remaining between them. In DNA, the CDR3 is TGCAGCGTTATCGGAGACCTTAACACTGAAGCTTTCTTT. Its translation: CSVIGDLNTEAFF.

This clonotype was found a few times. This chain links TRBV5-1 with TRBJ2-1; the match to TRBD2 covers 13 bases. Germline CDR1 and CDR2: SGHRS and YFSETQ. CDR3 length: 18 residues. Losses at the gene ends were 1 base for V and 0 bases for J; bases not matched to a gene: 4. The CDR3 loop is CASSLLGLAGSSYNEQFF. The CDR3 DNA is TGCGCCAGCAGCTTGCTGGGACTAGCGGGGAGCTCCTACAATGAGCAGTTCTTC.

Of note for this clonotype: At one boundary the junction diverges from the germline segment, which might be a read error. As DNA, the CDR3 is TGTAGTCTATCTAGCCCCAACTCCTACAATGAGCAGTACTTC. This gives the protein CSLSSPNSYNEQYF. The rearrangement joins TRBV20-1 to TRBJ2-1; D might be TRBD2 (5 bases). The closer fit of TRBJ2-7 to the DNA end suggests the J call may be wrong. Germline V lookup: CDR1 DFQATT, CDR2 SNEGSKA (reference sequence). There are 14 residues in the CDR3.

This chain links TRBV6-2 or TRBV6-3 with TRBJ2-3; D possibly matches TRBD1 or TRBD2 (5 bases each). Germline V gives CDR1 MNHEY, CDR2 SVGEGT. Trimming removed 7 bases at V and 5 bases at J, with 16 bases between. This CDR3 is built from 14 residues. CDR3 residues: CASTLRGDRDTQYF. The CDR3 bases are TGTGCCAGCACCCTGAGGGGCGATAGAGATACGCAGTATTTT.

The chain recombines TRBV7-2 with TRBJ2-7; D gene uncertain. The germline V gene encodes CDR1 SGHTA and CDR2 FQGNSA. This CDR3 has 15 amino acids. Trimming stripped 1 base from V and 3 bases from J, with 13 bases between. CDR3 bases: TGTGCCAGCAGCTTAGAGGGTGCCCCAAACTACGAGCAGTACTTC. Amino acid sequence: CASSLEGAPNYEQYF.

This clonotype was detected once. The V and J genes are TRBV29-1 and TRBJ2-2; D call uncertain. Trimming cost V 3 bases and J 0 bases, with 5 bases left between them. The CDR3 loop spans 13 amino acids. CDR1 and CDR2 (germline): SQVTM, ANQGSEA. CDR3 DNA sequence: TGCAGCGTTGACAGCCCGAACACCGGGGAGCTGTTTTTT. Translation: CSVDSPNTGELFF.

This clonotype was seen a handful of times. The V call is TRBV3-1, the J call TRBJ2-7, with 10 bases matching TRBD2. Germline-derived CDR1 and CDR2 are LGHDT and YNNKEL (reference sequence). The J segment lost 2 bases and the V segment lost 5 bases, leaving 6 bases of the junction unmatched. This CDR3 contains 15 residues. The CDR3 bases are TGTGCCAGCAGCTACGGGACTAGCGTTCCCTACGAGCAGTACTTC. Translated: CASSYGTSVPYEQYF.

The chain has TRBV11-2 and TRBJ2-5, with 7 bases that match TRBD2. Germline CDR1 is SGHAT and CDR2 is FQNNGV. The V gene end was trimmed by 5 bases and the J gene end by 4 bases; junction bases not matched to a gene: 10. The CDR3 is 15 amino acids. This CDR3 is CASSPRAGRPETQYF. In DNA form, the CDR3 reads TGTGCCAGCAGCCCCAGAGCGGGGCGGCCAGAGACCCAGTACTTC.

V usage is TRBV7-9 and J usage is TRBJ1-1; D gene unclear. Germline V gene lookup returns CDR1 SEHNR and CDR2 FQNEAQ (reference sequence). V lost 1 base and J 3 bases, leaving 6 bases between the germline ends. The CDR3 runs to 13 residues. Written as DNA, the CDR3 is TGTGCCAGCAGCTTAGGGTGGGACACTGAAGCTTTCTTT. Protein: CASSLGWDTEAFF.

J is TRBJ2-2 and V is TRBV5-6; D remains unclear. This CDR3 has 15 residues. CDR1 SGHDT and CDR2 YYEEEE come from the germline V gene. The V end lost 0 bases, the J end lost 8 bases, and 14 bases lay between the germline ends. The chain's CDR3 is CASSLASRIRGELFF. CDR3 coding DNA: TGTGCCAGCAGCTTGGCTTCTCGGATTCGGGGGGAGCTGTTTTTT.

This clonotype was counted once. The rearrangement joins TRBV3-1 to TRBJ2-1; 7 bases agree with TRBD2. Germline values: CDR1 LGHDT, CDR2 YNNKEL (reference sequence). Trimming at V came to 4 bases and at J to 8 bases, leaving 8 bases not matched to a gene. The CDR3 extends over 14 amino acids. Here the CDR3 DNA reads TGTGCCAGCAGCCTGAGGATTCTAGCGGATGAGCAGTTCTTC. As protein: CASSLRILADEQFF.

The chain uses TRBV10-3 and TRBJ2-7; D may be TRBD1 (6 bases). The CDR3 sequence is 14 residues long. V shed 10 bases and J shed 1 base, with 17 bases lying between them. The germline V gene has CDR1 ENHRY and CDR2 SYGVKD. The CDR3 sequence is CATASSDRSYEQYF. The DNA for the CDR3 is TGTGCCACAGCTAGCTCGGACAGATCCTACGAGCAGTACTTC.

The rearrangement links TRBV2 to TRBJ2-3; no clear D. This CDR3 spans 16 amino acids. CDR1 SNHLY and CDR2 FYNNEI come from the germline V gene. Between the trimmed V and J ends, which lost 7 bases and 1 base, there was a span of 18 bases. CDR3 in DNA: TGTGCCAGCACCAAGGCCAAGGCAGAACGCACAGATACGCAGTATTTT. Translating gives CASTKAKAERTDTQYF.

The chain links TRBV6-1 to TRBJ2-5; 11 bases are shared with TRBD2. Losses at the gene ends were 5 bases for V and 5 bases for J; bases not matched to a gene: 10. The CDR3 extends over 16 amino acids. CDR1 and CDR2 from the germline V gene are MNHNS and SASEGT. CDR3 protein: CASSSLAGGTVETQYF. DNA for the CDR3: TGTGCCAGCAGTTCCCTAGCGGGGGGAACGGTGGAGACCCAGTACTTC.

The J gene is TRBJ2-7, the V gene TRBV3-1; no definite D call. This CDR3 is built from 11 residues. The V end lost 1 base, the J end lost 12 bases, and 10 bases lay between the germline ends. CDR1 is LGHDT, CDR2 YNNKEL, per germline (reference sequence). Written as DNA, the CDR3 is TGTGCCAGCAGCCAAGGGGGTATTCGGTACTTC. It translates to CASSQGGIRYF.

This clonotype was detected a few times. In DNA, the CDR3 is TGCGCCAGCAGCCCCCAGCCGGGTGGCGGGAGTGGCACCGGGGAGCTGTTTTTT. Protein: CASSPQPGGGSGTGELFF. The J gene is TRBJ2-2, the V gene TRBV4-3, with 7 positions matching TRBD2. Germline V gives CDR1 LGHNA, CDR2 YSLEER. The CDR3 is 18 residues long. V shed 4 bases, J shed 4 bases, and the junction held 15 bases outside the gene matches.